This TCR beta chain came from a study of blood T cell repertoires in COVID-19. Study information: Samples came from the United States, Italy and Spain, spanning acute and convalescent COVID-19. PBMCs, B-cell-depleted T cells, or T cells were the source of the cDNA or gDNA that made up the material.

Per the authors' pipeline: Scientists estimated how many nucleated cells there were by amplifying reference gene primers. Produced via immunoSEQ multiplex PCR; TCRdb's table is partial and in-frame only. V, J and clone size are those of that table, while D and trimming were read from the DNA. The table includes approximately 220,000 clones, 70% to 90% detected once. The CDR3 is made up of 18 amino acids. CDR1 and CDR2 (germline): SGDLS, YYNGEE. V dropped 4 bases and J dropped 2; count of bases not matched to a gene: 15. The study assigned cohorts using participant-reported clinical history. The genes are TRBV9 and TRBJ1-1; TRBD1 aligns across 9 bases. The source of this sequence is a woman aged 40 to 50 with acute COVID-19. The sequenced material came from PBMCs or T cells enriched from blood (not recorded which). The CDR3 spells CASSPSSRRTGDNTEAFF. CDR3 sequence (DNA): TGTGCCAGCAGCCCGAGTAGCCGGAGGACAGGGGATAACACTGAAGCTTTCTTT.